These T cell receptor beta chains were read from a single sample in a study of radiation and T cells in renal cell carcinoma. This table comes from immunoSEQ multiplex PCR, and its TCRdb copy is limited to in-frame clones, with some not included. The repertoire consists of 150,000 or so clones, with about 88% occurring once and the leading ten covering around 12%. Sequences were derived from blood, sampled from a patient whose treatment included radiotherapy and nephrectomy. These receptors originate from a woman aged 45-65 years with renal cell carcinoma. The CDR3 runs from the conserved cysteine through the conserved F or W. A D gene is named only where the DNA matches it firmly. For some rows the clone size is stated as once, few or many, or as a class when expanded; others skip it.

j_call: TRBJ2-3; v_call: TRBV5-5; d_call: TRBD2; clone_size: .; cdr3_nt: TGTGCCAGCAGCTCACGACAACGGGGGGTAAGCACAGATACGCAGTATTTT; cdr3_aa: CASSSRQRGVSTDTQYF
j_call: TRBJ2-1; v_call: TRBV18; d_call: .; clone_size: .; cdr3_nt: TGTGCCAGCTCACCCCCCGTGGTAGTCAATGAGCAGTTCTTC; cdr3_aa: CASSPPVVVNEQFF
j_call: TRBJ1-1; v_call: TRBV7-9; d_call: TRBD1; clone_size: .; cdr3_nt: TGTGCCAGCAGCCTCACAGGGGTGAACACTGAAGCTTTCTTT; cdr3_aa: CASSLTGVNTEAFF
j_call: TRBJ2-5; v_call: TRBV7-2; d_call: .; clone_size: .; cdr3_nt: TGTGCCAGCAGCTTAAGAAGAGGCATTCAAGAGACCCAGTACTTC; cdr3_aa: CASSLRRGIQETQYF
j_call: TRBJ2-1; v_call: TRBV30; d_call: TRBD2; clone_size: .; cdr3_nt: TGTGCCTCGACTAGCGGGGGGGTGAATGAGCAGTTCTTC; cdr3_aa: CASTSGGVNEQFF
j_call: TRBJ2-7; v_call: TRBV19; d_call: TRBD2; clone_size: .; cdr3_nt: TGTGCCAGTAGTATACAGGGAGGGCCCTACGAGCAGTACTTC; cdr3_aa: CASSIQGGPYEQYF
j_call: TRBJ1-1; v_call: TRBV9; d_call: .; clone_size: .; cdr3_nt: TGTGCCAGCAGCGTAGGGGTAGGCACTGAAGCTTTCTTT; cdr3_aa: CASSVGVGTEAFF
j_call: TRBJ2-3; v_call: TRBV4-3; d_call: .; clone_size: .; cdr3_nt: TGCGCCAGCAGCCAAGATTACAGAGGGACAGATACGCAGTATTTT; cdr3_aa: CASSQDYRGTDTQYF
j_call: TRBJ1-2; v_call: TRBV21-1; d_call: .; clone_size: .; cdr3_nt: TGTGCCAGCAGCAAAGAGGAGCCAGGGCATTATGGCTACACCTTC; cdr3_aa: CASSKEEPGHYGYTF
j_call: TRBJ1-1; v_call: TRBV9; d_call: .; clone_size: few; cdr3_nt: TGTGCCAGCAGCGTAGTGCAGGGGAGGAGCACTGAAGCTTTCTTT; cdr3_aa: CASSVVQGRSTEAFF
j_call: TRBJ2-7; v_call: TRBV6-5; d_call: .; clone_size: few; cdr3_nt: TGTGCCAGCAGCACCTCGACGGAATCCTACGAGCAGTACTTC; cdr3_aa: CASSTSTESYEQYF
j_call: TRBJ2-5; v_call: TRBV11-2; d_call: TRBD2; clone_size: .; cdr3_nt: TGTGCCAGCAGCATAGGACTAGCGGGGGGCGGCCGCCAAGAGACCCAGTACTTC; cdr3_aa: CASSIGLAGGGRQETQYF
j_call: TRBJ2-7; v_call: TRBV6-6; d_call: .; clone_size: .; cdr3_nt: TGTGCCAGCAGTCCCAACAAGAACGAGCAGTACTTC; cdr3_aa: CASSPNKNEQYF
j_call: TRBJ2-5; v_call: TRBV15; d_call: .; clone_size: .; cdr3_nt: TGTGCCACCAGCAGAGAAAGCTGGGAGACCCAGTACTTC; cdr3_aa: CATSRESWETQYF
j_call: TRBJ2-7; v_call: TRBV7-3; d_call: .; clone_size: .; cdr3_nt: TGTGCCAGCAGCCCCAGGACAGACTCCTACGAGCAGTACTTC; cdr3_aa: CASSPRTDSYEQYF
j_call: TRBJ2-5; v_call: TRBV5-6; d_call: TRBD1; clone_size: .; cdr3_nt: TGTGCCAGCAGCAACCGACAGGGATTCGTGACCCAGTACTTC; cdr3_aa: CASSNRQGFVTQYF
j_call: TRBJ2-1; v_call: TRBV2; d_call: .; clone_size: .; cdr3_nt: TGTGCCAGCAGCGGGACTGCGGCATTAAATGAGCAGTTCTTC; cdr3_aa: CASSGTAALNEQFF
j_call: TRBJ1-2; v_call: TRBV15; d_call: .; clone_size: .; cdr3_nt: TGTGCCACCAGCAGAGGGGGAACCCGTTCTAACTATGGCTACACCTTC; cdr3_aa: CATSRGGTRSNYGYTF
j_call: TRBJ1-2; v_call: TRBV19; d_call: .; clone_size: .; cdr3_nt: TGTGCCAGTACCCCGTACAGGGAACCTAACTATGGCTACACCTTC; cdr3_aa: CASTPYREPNYGYTF
j_call: TRBJ1-1; v_call: TRBV25-1; d_call: .; clone_size: .; cdr3_nt: TGTGCCAGCAGTGAATGGGGGAGGACTGAAGCTTTCTTT; cdr3_aa: CASSEWGRTEAFF
j_call: TRBJ1-1; v_call: TRBV5-5; d_call: TRBD1; clone_size: .; cdr3_nt: TGTGCCAGCAGGAAGGGGACAGTCACTGAAGCTTTCTTT; cdr3_aa: CASRKGTVTEAFF
j_call: TRBJ2-3; v_call: TRBV29-1; d_call: TRBD2; clone_size: .; cdr3_nt: TGCAGCGTTGAAGTAGCGGGGGCCGGCACAGATACGCAGTATTTT; cdr3_aa: CSVEVAGAGTDTQYF
j_call: TRBJ1-2; v_call: TRBV18; d_call: .; clone_size: .; cdr3_nt: TGTGCCAGCTCACCAGGAATGGGACAATGGACTAACTATGGCTACACCTTC; cdr3_aa: CASSPGMGQWTNYGYTF
j_call: TRBJ1-2; v_call: TRBV18; d_call: .; clone_size: .; cdr3_nt: TGTGCCAGCTCACCGGGGCCGGGCAGACAGGATCTTGGCTATGGCTACACCTTC; cdr3_aa: CASSPGPGRQDLGYGYTF
j_call: TRBJ2-7; v_call: TRBV7-9; d_call: .; clone_size: .; cdr3_nt: TGTGCCAGCAGCCCCCCATCGAAGGCAGCCTACGAGCAGTACTTC; cdr3_aa: CASSPPSKAAYEQYF
j_call: TRBJ2-7; v_call: TRBV5-4; d_call: .; clone_size: .; cdr3_nt: TGTGCCAGCAGCGGAGGGGGGGTCCTCTACGAGCAGTACTTC; cdr3_aa: CASSGGGVLYEQYF
j_call: TRBJ1-5; v_call: TRBV6-6; d_call: TRBD1; clone_size: .; cdr3_nt: TGTGCCAGCAGTTACCCTGACAGGGCGAATCAGCCCCAGCATTTT; cdr3_aa: CASSYPDRANQPQHF
j_call: TRBJ2-1; v_call: TRBV5-1; d_call: TRBD2; clone_size: .; cdr3_nt: TGCGCCAGCAGCTTGGCAGCTAGCGGCCACAATGAGCAGTTCTTC; cdr3_aa: CASSLAASGHNEQFF
j_call: TRBJ1-2; v_call: TRBV12-5; d_call: TRBD1; clone_size: .; cdr3_nt: TGTGCTAGTGGTTTGGCGACAGGGAATGGCTACACCTTC; cdr3_aa: CASGLATGNGYTF
j_call: TRBJ1-1; v_call: TRBV6-5; d_call: .; clone_size: .; cdr3_nt: TGTGCCAGCAGTTACTCGATGAGGAACACTGAAGCTTTCTTT; cdr3_aa: CASSYSMRNTEAFF
j_call: TRBJ1-1; v_call: TRBV6-5; d_call: TRBD1; clone_size: .; cdr3_nt: TGTGCCAGCAACAGACAGGGGCCGAACACTGAAGCTTTCTTT; cdr3_aa: CASNRQGPNTEAFF
j_call: TRBJ2-1; v_call: TRBV19; d_call: .; clone_size: .; cdr3_nt: TGTGCCAGTAGTATTGGTAGTGGGGTTTCGAACAATGAGCAGTTCTTC; cdr3_aa: CASSIGSGVSNNEQFF
j_call: TRBJ1-1; v_call: TRBV18; d_call: .; clone_size: few; cdr3_nt: TGTGCCAGCTCACCAGTCAGTCTAGGGAACACTGAAGCTTTCTTT; cdr3_aa: CASSPVSLGNTEAFF
j_call: TRBJ2-7; v_call: TRBV5-1; d_call: .; clone_size: .; cdr3_nt: TGCGCCAGCAGCTTCAGGGGGGGTGCTTCCTACGAGCAGTACTTC; cdr3_aa: CASSFRGGASYEQYF
j_call: TRBJ1-6; v_call: TRBV7-9; d_call: .; clone_size: .; cdr3_nt: TGTGCCAGCAGCCCTCCGGGGAATTCACCCCTCCACTTT; cdr3_aa: CASSPPGNSPLHF
j_call: TRBJ2-5; v_call: TRBV6-5; d_call: TRBD2; clone_size: .; cdr3_nt: TGTGCCAGCAGGTCCGGGACTAGCAAAGAGACCCAGTACTTC; cdr3_aa: CASRSGTSKETQYF
j_call: TRBJ1-2; v_call: TRBV19; d_call: .; clone_size: .; cdr3_nt: TGTGCCAGTAGCGAGACGCTAACTATGGTTGGCTACACCTTC; cdr3_aa: CASSETLTMVGYTF
j_call: TRBJ2-7; v_call: TRBV5-6; d_call: TRBD1; clone_size: .; cdr3_nt: TGTGCCAGCAGCTTGGAGGACAGGGTCTCCGAGCAGTACTTC; cdr3_aa: CASSLEDRVSEQYF
j_call: TRBJ2-3; v_call: TRBV7-2; d_call: .; clone_size: .; cdr3_nt: TGTGCCAGCAGCTTACAGCAGGGGCGCACAGATACGCAGTATTTT; cdr3_aa: CASSLQQGRTDTQYF
j_call: TRBJ2-7; v_call: TRBV18; d_call: TRBD1; clone_size: .; cdr3_nt: TGTGCCAGCTCACCACCGGGACAGGGGCGTGCCGAGCAGTACTTC; cdr3_aa: CASSPPGQGRAEQYF
j_call: TRBJ2-5; v_call: TRBV9; d_call: .; clone_size: .; cdr3_nt: TGTGCCAGCAGCGTAGGGACTCAATCCCGAAGACTCCAAGAGACCCAGTACTTC; cdr3_aa: CASSVGTQSRRLQETQYF
j_call: TRBJ2-1; v_call: TRBV23-1; d_call: .; clone_size: .; cdr3_nt: TGCGCCAGCAGTCACAAAATTGGAGGGACAAGGCAGTTCTTC; cdr3_aa: CASSHKIGGTRQFF
j_call: TRBJ2-7; v_call: TRBV5-3; d_call: TRBD1; clone_size: .; cdr3_nt: TGTGCCAGAAGCTTGGGACAGGGGCTCTACGAGCAGTACTTC; cdr3_aa: CARSLGQGLYEQYF
j_call: TRBJ1-2; v_call: TRBV5-1; d_call: .; clone_size: few; cdr3_nt: TGCGCCAGCAGCTTGGGGGTCGGGGACATCTGGGGCTACACCTTC; cdr3_aa: CASSLGVGDIWGYTF
j_call: TRBJ1-1; v_call: TRBV15; d_call: TRBD1; clone_size: few; cdr3_nt: TGTGCCACCAGCAGAGATTACAGGGGAGGGACTGAAGCTTTCTTT; cdr3_aa: CATSRDYRGGTEAFF
j_call: TRBJ1-2; v_call: TRBV6-5; d_call: TRBD1; clone_size: .; cdr3_nt: TGTGCCAGCAGGCGCACAGGGGACGTGTGGGATGGCTACACCTTC; cdr3_aa: CASRRTGDVWDGYTF
j_call: TRBJ2-3; v_call: TRBV18; d_call: .; clone_size: .; cdr3_nt: TGTGCCAGCTCACCAGCAGATACGCAGTATTTT; cdr3_aa: CASSPADTQYF